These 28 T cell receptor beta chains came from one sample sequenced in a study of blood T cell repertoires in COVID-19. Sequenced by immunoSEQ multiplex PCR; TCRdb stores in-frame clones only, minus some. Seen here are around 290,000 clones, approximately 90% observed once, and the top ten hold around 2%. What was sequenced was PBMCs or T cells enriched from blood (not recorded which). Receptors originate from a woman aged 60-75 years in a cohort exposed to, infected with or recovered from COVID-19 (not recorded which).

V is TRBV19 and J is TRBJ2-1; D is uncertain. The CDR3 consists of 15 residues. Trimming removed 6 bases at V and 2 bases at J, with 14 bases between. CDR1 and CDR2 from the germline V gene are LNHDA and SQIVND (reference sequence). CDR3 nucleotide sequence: TGTGCCAGTAGGAGACACCGCACCACCTACAATGAGCAGTTCTTC. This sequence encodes CASRRHRTTYNEQFF.

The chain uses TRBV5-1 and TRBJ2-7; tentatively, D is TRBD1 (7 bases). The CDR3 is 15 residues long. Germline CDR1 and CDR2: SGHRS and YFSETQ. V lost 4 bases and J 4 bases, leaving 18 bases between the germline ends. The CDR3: CASSQEGRGRYEQYF. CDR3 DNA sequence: TGCGCCAGCAGCCAGGAGGGCAGGGGGAGGTACGAGCAGTACTTC.

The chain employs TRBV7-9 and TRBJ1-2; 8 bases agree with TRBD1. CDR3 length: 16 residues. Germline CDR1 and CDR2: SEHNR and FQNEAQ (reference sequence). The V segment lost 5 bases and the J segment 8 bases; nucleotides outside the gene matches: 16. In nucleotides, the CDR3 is TGTGCCAGCAGCCCAACCTGGGCAGGGGGCAAGATAGGCTACACCTTC. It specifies CASSPTWAGGKIGYTF.

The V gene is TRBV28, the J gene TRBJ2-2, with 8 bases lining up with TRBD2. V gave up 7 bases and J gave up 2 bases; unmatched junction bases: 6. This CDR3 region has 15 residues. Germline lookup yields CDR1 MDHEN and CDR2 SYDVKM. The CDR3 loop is CASTVLAGNTGELFF. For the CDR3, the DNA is TGTGCCAGCACTGTCCTAGCGGGTAACACCGGGGAGCTGTTTTTT.

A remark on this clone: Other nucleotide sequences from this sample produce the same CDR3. This CDR3 reads CASSIQGRNTGELFF. CDR3 nucleotide sequence: TGTGCCAGTAGTATACAGGGTCGGAACACCGGGGAGCTGTTTTTT. V and J are TRBV19 and TRBJ2-2, with a weak D call TRBD1 (5 bases). Deletions cut 2 bases from V and 1 base from J, with 8 bases between. This CDR3 has 15 residues. CDR1 and CDR2 from the germline V gene are LNHDA and SQIVND (reference sequence).

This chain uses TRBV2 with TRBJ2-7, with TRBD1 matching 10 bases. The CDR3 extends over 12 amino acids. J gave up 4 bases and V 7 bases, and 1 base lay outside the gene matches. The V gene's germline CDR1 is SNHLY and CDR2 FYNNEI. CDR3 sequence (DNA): TGTGCCAGCAAGGGACAGGGGTACGAGCAGTACTTC. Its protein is CASKGQGYEQYF.

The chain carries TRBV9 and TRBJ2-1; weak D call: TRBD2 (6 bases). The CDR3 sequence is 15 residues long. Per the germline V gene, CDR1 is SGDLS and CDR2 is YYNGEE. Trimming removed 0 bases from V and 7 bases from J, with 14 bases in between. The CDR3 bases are TGTGCCAGCAGCGTAGTTTCGGGCGGGACGAATGAGCAGTTCTTC. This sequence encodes CASSVVSGGTNEQFF.

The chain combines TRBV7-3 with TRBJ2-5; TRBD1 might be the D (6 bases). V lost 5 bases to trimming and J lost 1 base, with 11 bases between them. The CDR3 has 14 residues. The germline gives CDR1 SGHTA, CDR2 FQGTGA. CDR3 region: CASSRGGPQETQYF. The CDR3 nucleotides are TGTGCCAGCAGCCGAGGGGGTCCCCAAGAGACCCAGTACTTC.

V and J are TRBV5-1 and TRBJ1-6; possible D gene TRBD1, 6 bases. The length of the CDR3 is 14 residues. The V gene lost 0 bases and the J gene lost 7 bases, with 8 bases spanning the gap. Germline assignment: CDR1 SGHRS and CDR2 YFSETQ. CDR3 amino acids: CASSLVTGNSPLHF. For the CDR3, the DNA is TGCGCCAGCAGCTTGGTAACAGGGAATTCACCCCTCCACTTT.

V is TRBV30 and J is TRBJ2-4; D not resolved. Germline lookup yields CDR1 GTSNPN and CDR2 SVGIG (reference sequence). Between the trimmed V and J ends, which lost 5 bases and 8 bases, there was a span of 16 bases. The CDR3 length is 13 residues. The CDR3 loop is CAWAKSRSDIQYF. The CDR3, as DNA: TGTGCCTGGGCTAAATCGAGGTCGGACATTCAGTACTTC.

CDR3 region: CASSPSANYGYTF. DNA for the CDR3: TGTGCCAGCAGTCCCTCCGCTAACTATGGCTACACCTTC. V usage is TRBV12-3 or TRBV12-4 and J usage is TRBJ1-2, with unresolved D. V shed 5 bases and J shed 0 bases, with 7 bases lying between them. The CDR3 contains 13 residues.

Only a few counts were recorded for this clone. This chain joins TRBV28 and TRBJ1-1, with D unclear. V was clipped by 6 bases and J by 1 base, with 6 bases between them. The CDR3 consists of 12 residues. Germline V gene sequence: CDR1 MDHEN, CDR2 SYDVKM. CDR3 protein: CASRAWNTEAFF. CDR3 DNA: TGTGCCAGCAGGGCTTGGAACACTGAAGCTTTCTTT.

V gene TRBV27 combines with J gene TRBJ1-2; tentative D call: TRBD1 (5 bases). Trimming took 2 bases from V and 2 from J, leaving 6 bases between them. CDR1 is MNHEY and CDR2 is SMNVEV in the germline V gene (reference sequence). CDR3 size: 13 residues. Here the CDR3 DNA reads TGTGCCAGCAGTTTAGGACAAAACTATGGCTACACCTTC. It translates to CASSLGQNYGYTF.

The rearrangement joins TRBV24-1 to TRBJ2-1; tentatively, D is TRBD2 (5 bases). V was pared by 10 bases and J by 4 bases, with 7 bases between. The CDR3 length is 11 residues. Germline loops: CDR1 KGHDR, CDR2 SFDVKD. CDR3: CATERYNEQFF. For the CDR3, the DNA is TGTGCCACGGAGCGGTACAATGAGCAGTTCTTC.

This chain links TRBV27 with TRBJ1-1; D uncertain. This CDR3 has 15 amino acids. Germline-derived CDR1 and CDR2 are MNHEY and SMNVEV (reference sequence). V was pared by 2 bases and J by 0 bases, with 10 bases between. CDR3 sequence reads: CASSLSGTLNTEAFF. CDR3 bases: TGTGCCAGCAGTTTAAGTGGCACGTTGAACACTGAAGCTTTCTTT.

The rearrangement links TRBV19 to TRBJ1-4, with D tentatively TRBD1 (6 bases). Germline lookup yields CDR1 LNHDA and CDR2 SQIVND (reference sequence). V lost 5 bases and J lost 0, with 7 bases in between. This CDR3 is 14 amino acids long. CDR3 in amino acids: CASSAGATNEKLFF. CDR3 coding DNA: TGTGCCAGTAGTGCAGGGGCAACTAATGAAAAACTGTTTTTT.

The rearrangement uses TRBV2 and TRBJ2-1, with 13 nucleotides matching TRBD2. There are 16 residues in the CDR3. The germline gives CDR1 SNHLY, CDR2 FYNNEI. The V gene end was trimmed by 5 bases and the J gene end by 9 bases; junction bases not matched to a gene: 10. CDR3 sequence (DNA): TGTGCCAGCAGTTCCGGACTAGCGGGAGAAAAGAGTGAGCAGTTCTTC. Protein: CASSSGLAGEKSEQFF.

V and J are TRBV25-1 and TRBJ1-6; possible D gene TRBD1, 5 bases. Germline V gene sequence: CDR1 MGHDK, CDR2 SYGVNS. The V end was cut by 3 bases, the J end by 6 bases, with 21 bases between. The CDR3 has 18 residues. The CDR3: CASSEPTASRGGNSPLHF. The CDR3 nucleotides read TGTGCCAGCAGTGAGCCAACCGCCAGCCGCGGGGGTAATTCACCCCTCCACTTT.

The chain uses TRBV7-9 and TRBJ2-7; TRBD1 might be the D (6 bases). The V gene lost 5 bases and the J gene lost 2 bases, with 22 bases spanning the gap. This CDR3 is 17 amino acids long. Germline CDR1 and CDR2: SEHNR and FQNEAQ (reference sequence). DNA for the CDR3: TGTGCCAGCAGCCCAACCTCCCCCAGGGGCAGCCCCTACGAGCAGTACTTC. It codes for CASSPTSPRGSPYEQYF.

The CDR3 loop reads CASSRGQETQYF. CDR3 bases: TGCGCCAGCAGCAGGGGCCAAGAGACCCAGTACTTC. The rearrangement uses TRBV10-2 and TRBJ2-5; weak D call: TRBD1 (6 bases). Germline V gene data show CDR1 as WSHSY and CDR2 as SAAADI. The CDR3 totals 12 residues. Trimming removed 6 bases at V and 1 base at J, with 6 bases between.

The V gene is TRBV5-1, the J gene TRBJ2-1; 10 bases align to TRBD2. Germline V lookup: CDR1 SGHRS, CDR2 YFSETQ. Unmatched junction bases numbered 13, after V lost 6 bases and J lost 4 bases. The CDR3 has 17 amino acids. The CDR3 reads CASNQREGRMGYNEQFF. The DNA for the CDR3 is TGCGCCAGCAACCAGCGGGAGGGGAGGATGGGATACAATGAGCAGTTCTTC. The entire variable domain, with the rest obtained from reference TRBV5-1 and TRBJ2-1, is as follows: KAGVTQTPRYLIKTRGQQVTLSCSPISGHRSVSWYQQTPGQGLQFLFEYFSETQRNKGNFPGRFSGRQFSNSRSEMNVSTLELGDSALYLCASNQREGRMGYNEQFFGPGTRLTVL.

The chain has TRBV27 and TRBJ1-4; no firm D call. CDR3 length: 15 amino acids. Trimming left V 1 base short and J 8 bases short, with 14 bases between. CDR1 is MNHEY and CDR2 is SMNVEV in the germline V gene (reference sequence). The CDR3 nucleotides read TGTGCCAGCAGTTTATACGACCCACAGAAGGAAAAACTGTTTTTT. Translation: CASSLYDPQKEKLFF. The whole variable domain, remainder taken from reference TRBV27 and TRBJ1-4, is EAQVTQNPRYLITVTGKKLTVTCSQNMNHEYMSWYRQDPGLGLRQIYYSMNVEVTDKGDVPEGYKVSRKEKRNFPLILESPSPNQTSLYFCASSLYDPQKEKLFFGSGTQLSVL.

The CDR3 region has the DNA TGTGCCAGCAGAGGAGACAGGGCCGGAAACACCATATATTTT. Translation: CASRGDRAGNTIYF. V usage is TRBV7-2 and J usage is TRBJ1-3, with 7 nucleotides matching TRBD1. The germline V gene encodes CDR1 SGHTA and CDR2 FQGNSA. Losses at the gene ends were 6 bases for V and 4 bases for J; bases not matched to a gene: 6. CDR3 length equals 14 residues. Using reference TRBV7-2 and TRBJ1-3 for the parts outside the CDR3, the full variable domain is GAGVSQSPSNKVTEKGKDVELRCDPISGHTALYWYRQSLGQGLEFLIYFQGNSAPDKSGLPSDRFSAERTGGSVSTLTIQRTQQEDSAVYLCASRGDRAGNTIYFGEGSWLTVV.

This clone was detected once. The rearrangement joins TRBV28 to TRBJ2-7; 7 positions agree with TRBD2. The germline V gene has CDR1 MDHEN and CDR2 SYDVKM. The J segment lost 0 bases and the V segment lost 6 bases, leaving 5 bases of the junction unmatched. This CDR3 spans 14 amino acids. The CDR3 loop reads CASRTGGSSYEQYF. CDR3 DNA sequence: TGTGCCAGCAGAACGGGGGGATCCTCCTACGAGCAGTACTTC.

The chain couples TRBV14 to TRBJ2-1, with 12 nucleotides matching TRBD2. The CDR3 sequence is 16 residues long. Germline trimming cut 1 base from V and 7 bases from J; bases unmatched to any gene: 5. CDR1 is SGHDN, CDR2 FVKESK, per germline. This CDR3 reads CASSQGETSGSNEQFF. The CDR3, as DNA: TGTGCCAGCAGCCAAGGTGAGACTAGCGGGAGTAATGAGCAGTTCTTC.

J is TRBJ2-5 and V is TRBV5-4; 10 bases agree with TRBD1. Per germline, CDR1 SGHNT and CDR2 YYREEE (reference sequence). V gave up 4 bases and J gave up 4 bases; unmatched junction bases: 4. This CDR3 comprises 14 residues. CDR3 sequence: CASSKDRGAETQYF. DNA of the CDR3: TGTGCCAGCAGCAAGGACAGGGGGGCAGAGACCCAGTACTTC. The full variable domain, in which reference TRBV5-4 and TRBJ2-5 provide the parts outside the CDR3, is ETGVTQSPTHLIKTRGQQVTLRCSSQSGHNTVSWYQQALGQGPQFIFQYYREEENGRGNFPPRFSGLQFPNYSSELNVNALELDDSALYLCASSKDRGAETQYFGPGTRLLVL.

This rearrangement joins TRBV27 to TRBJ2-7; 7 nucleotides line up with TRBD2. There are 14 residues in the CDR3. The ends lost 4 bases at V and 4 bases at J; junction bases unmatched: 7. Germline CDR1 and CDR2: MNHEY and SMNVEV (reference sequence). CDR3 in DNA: TGTGCCAGCAGTTCTGGACTAGATTTTTACGAGCAGTACTTC. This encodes CASSSGLDFYEQYF.

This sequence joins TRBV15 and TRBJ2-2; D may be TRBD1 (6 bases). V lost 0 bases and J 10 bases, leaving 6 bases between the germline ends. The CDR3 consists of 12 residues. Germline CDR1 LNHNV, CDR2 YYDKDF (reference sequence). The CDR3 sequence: CATSREGQELFF. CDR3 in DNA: TGTGCCACCAGCAGAGAGGGACAGGAGCTGTTTTTT. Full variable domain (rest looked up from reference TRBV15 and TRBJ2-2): DAMVIQNPRYQVTQFGKPVTLSCSQTLNHNVMYWYQQKSSQAPKLLFHYYDKDFNNEADTPDNFQSRRPNTSFCFLDIRSPGLGDTAMYLCATSREGQELFFGEGSRLTVL.